The source of this TCR beta chain is a study of blood T cell repertoires in COVID-19 (dated by TCRdb to between 2020 and 2021). Some background on the complete study: The collaborator samples originated in the United States, Italy and Spain and spanned the acute and convalescent phases of COVID-19. The material from the prospective study consisted of cDNA or gDNA derived from T cells, B-cell-depleted T cells, or PBMCs. The dataset comprised deeply sampled blood TCRbeta repertoires from subjects exposed to, actively infected with, or recovered from COVID-19. The repertoires were released in a freely available public database meant as a resource for research on the immune response to SARS-CoV-2. Samples came from the ongoing ImmuneRACE study (first 160 participants) plus 1,254 subjects from 6 global collaborators. Nearly every sample came with metadata listing a de-identified subject ID, COVID-19 status, age in years and sex. Where available, HLA class I and class II types were taken from metadata supplied by the sample provider and were not determined by assay-based typing. What the study reported, not specific to this receptor: The amount of clinical and demographic metadata varied by source and participant and was provided uncurated.

Remarks on this clone: The antigen it binds to is not known. No quality values exist for individual bases; no much larger clone is one base distant.

One collaborating source in Seattle enrolled patients while the patients were actively infected and followed the patients over time throughout the course of disease. Collaborating institutions collected whole blood in K2EDTA tubes following their own protocols. For TCRbeta analysis, collaborators shipped samples as frozen whole blood, isolated PBMCs, or DNA extracted from either of those sample types. Its CDR3 holds 16 amino acids, cysteine through phenylalanine. Solely the CDR3 DNA is kept, with 48 bases framed from the first base. According to the germline V gene (reference sequence), CDR1 reads SEHNR and CDR2 reads FQNEAQ. Trimming at the junction amounts to 2 bases on V and 2 bases on J, and the germline ends lie 16 bases apart. TCRbeta CDR3 regions were amplified from genomic DNA using the immunoSEQ Assay, a bias-controlled multiplex PCR. Regarding the original processing steps: The number of nucleated cells in each sample was estimated from the amplification of reference gene primers within the assay. To quantify the absolute abundance of each unique TCRbeta CDR3 rearrangement, sequence reads were collapsed and filtered. For each sample, productive Simpson clonality was calculated by taking the square root of Simpson's diversity index across productive rearrangements. The clones in this table, taken by TCRdb from immuneACCESS, are in-frame only. Not every clone is retained; where verified, under half of the shortfall comes from an unresolved V gene, and the cause of the rest is unknown. The D gene and trimming were derived from the DNA, and the V and J assignments and clone size from that table. Here the sample has some 180,000 clones; approximately 91% occur a single time. The biggest ten clones account for almost 5% of the sample.

This receptor chain uses TRBV7-9 and TRBJ2-7; the D gene is possibly TRBD1, with 5 bases matching. Sequenced input: peripheral blood. This receptor was taken from a man aged 18-30 years with COVID-19, enrolled during active disease. The nucleotides read TGTGCCAGCAGCTTACCAGGGTCCGCCTCACCCTACGAGCAGTACTTC. Translated, this gives CASSLPGSASPYEQYF.